This TCR beta chain was documented in a study of Graves' ophthalmopathy and Graves' hyperthyroidism. The TCR beta CDR3 regions underwent amplification from RNA transcripts. First-round RT-PCR employed HTBI primers, with a second-round multiplex PCR after it. One entry per CDR3 protein, called by TCRdb with MiXCR from the multiplex PCR reads. The data contain 150,000 to 200,000 distinct CDR3 sequences, around two fifths of them seen just once; the ten biggest clones take up roughly 8.9%. V gave up 2 bases and J gave up 0 bases, with 16 bases separating them. This CDR3 comprises 17 residues. The germline V gene encodes CDR1 MNHNS and CDR2 SASEGT. This clonotype was picked up many times.

The receptor was isolated from a man in his thirties or forties with Graves' ophthalmopathy. Source material: peripheral blood. The chain has TRBV6-1 and TRBJ1-1; no clear D. CDR3 in amino acids: CASSERLGSSMNTEAFF. The CDR3 DNA reads as TGTGCCAGCAGTGAACGGTTGGGCAGCAGCATGAACACTGAAGCTTTCTTT.